These 31 T cell receptor beta chains were sequenced from one sample in a study of T cells in Graves' hyperthyroidism and ophthalmopathy. RNA transcripts provided the source from which TCR beta CDR3 regions were amplified. HTBI primers were the set used in a first-round RT-PCR of the TCR CDR3. TCRdb independently ran MiXCR on the multiplex PCR reads; one entry per CDR3 protein. Altogether around 280,000 distinct CDR3 sequences are present, 13% being singletons, with the ten largest covering almost 8%. Material: blood. All receptors come from a woman between 25 and 40 years old with Graves' hyperthyroidism that later progressed to Graves' ophthalmopathy.

The chain has TRBV19 and TRBJ2-2; possibly TRBD1 for D (6 bases). The CDR3 runs 14 residues. Germline V gene lookup returns CDR1 LNHDA and CDR2 SQIVND (reference sequence). V shed 4 bases and J shed 4 bases, with 10 bases lying between them. CDR3 in DNA: TGTGCCAGTAGTACACAGGGAACCACCGGGGAGCTGTTTTTT. This translates into CASSTQGTTGELFF.

This clonotype has a count of ten or more. The chain uses TRBV20-1 and TRBJ2-7; D possibly corresponds to TRBD1 (6 bases). The V gene lost 6 bases and the J gene lost 3 bases, with 15 bases spanning the gap. The CDR3 runs 13 residues. Per germline, CDR1 DFQATT and CDR2 SNEGSKA (reference sequence). CDR3 DNA sequence: TGCAGTGCCACAGGGACCCCTTTCTACGAGCAGTACTTC. It yields the protein CSATGTPFYEQYF.

This clonotype was found many times. This chain connects TRBV4-1 to TRBJ1-1; D gene ambiguous. The CDR3 totals 13 residues. The V gene's germline CDR1 is MGHRA and CDR2 YSYEKL. Trimming removed 2 bases at V and 6 bases at J, with 10 bases between. In DNA form, the CDR3 reads TGCGCCAGCAGCCAAATCGGCGTGGCTGAAGCTTTCTTT. As protein: CASSQIGVAEAFF.

This clonotype was recorded many times. This rearrangement joins TRBV7-2 to TRBJ2-7, with a possible D match to TRBD2 (6 bases). Germline CDR1 is SGHTA and CDR2 is FQGNSA. The CDR3 runs to 15 residues. Trimming shortened V by 1 base and J by 3 bases, and 13 bases separated the two germline ends. The CDR3 DNA follows: TGTGCCAGCAGCTTAGATTGGTCGGGGGTCTACGAGCAGTACTTC. Translated, it gives CASSLDWSGVYEQYF.

On this clonotype itself: This may be a read error: a much more frequent sequence differs by one nucleotide. The gene calls are TRBV10-3 and TRBJ1-6, with D tentatively TRBD1 (5 bases). The V gene's germline CDR1 is ENHRY and CDR2 SYGVKD. The CDR3 has 14 amino acids. DNA of the CDR3: TGTGCCATCACATCGGGCCGGGGGGATTCACTCCTCCACTTT. Its translation is CAITSGRGDSLLHF.

This clonotype was counted ten times or more. The chain combines TRBV7-2 with TRBJ2-5; 14 bases map to TRBD2. CDR3 length: 17 amino acids. Per the germline V gene, CDR1 is SGHTA and CDR2 is FQGNSA. The ends lost 0 bases at V and 7 bases at J; junction bases unmatched: 7. The CDR3 sequence is CASSLAGLAGVEGTQYF. For the CDR3, the DNA is TGTGCCAGCAGCTTAGCGGGACTAGCGGGGGTTGAGGGGACCCAGTACTTC.

There are many counts of this clonotype. V is TRBV15 and J is TRBJ1-1; D gene uncertain. The germline V and J ends were trimmed by 0 bases and 13 bases, with 12 bases remaining between them. The germline V gene encodes CDR1 LNHNV and CDR2 YYDKDF (reference sequence). CDR3 length equals 12 residues. CDR3 residues: CATSRDADTIFF. Written as DNA, the CDR3 is TGTGCCACCAGCAGAGACGCCGATACCATTTTCTTT.

This chain connects TRBV28 to TRBJ2-3; 12 bases fit TRBD1. This CDR3 comprises 16 residues. The germline CDR1 and CDR2 sequences are MDHEN and SYDVKM. V shed 6 bases and J 5 bases; nucleotides not matched to a gene: 9. This chain's CDR3 is CASRWPGQGALDTQYF. The CDR3 bases are TGTGCCAGCAGGTGGCCGGGACAGGGGGCCTTAGATACGCAGTATTTT.

This clonotype was found a few times. The rearrangement joins TRBV20-1 to TRBJ1-3; unclear D gene. The V end lost 5 bases, the J end lost 0 bases, and 14 bases lay between the germline ends. The CDR3 is 15 residues long. Germline lookup yields CDR1 DFQATT and CDR2 SNEGSKA (reference sequence). Here the CDR3 DNA reads TGCAGTGCTCTGGGCCTCCCTCGCTCTGGAAACACCATATATTTT. The encoded protein is CSALGLPRSGNTIYF.

There are a few counts of this clonotype. CDR3 nucleotides: TGTGCCAGCAGTTCTTCAGGGTCACCCCTCCACTTT. This encodes CASSSSGSPLHF. The genes are TRBV27 and TRBJ1-6; perhaps TRBD1 as D (5 bases). The V gene lost 4 bases and the J gene lost 10 bases, with 8 bases spanning the gap. This CDR3 has 12 amino acids. Germline V gene data show CDR1 as MNHEY and CDR2 as SMNVEV (reference sequence).

In its sample, this clonotype was seen many times. The chain uses TRBV20-1 and TRBJ1-1; D call uncertain. The CDR3 contains 14 residues. Looked up from germline, CDR1 is DFQATT and CDR2 is SNEGSKA (reference sequence). The V end lost 0 bases, the J end lost 5 bases, and 13 bases lay between the germline ends. The CDR3 sequence: CSARDRVVGTEAFF. In DNA form, the CDR3 reads TGCAGTGCTAGAGATCGGGTCGTGGGAACTGAAGCTTTCTTT.

The sample holds many counts of this clonotype. The J gene is TRBJ1-2, the V gene TRBV20-1; 7 bases agree with TRBD1. This CDR3 is built from 13 residues. The germline CDR1 and CDR2 sequences are DFQATT and SNEGSKA (reference sequence). V was clipped by 5 bases and J by 2 bases; unmatched bases: 5. CDR3 amino acids: CSAPTGTNYGYTF. The DNA of the CDR3 is TGCAGTGCTCCGACAGGGACGAACTATGGCTACACCTTC.

This clonotype was counted ten times or more. The V and J genes are TRBV28 and TRBJ2-3; TRBD2 might be the D (7 bases). Per the germline V gene, CDR1 is MDHEN and CDR2 is SYDVKM. V lost 10 bases and J 6 bases, leaving 20 bases between the germline ends. The CDR3 spans 14 residues. In nucleotides, the CDR3 is TGTGCCAACCGGGGGGCGGGAGAATCGGATACGCAGTATTTT. Protein product: CANRGAGESDTQYF.

In its sample, this clonotype was seen many times. The chain recombines TRBV7-2 with TRBJ2-1, with no clear D. The CDR3 loop spans 15 amino acids. Germline lookup yields CDR1 SGHTA and CDR2 FQGNSA. The V end was cut by 5 bases, the J end by 2 bases, with 13 bases between. For the CDR3, the DNA is TGTGCCAGCAGCCCCGAAGGAGTGACCTACAATGAGCAGTTCTTC. As protein: CASSPEGVTYNEQFF.

This clonotype is categorized as medium-sized. The CDR3 bases are TGTGCCAGCAGCCCCCGTCTAGTCTACGAGCAGTACTTC. It specifies CASSPRLVYEQYF. The V call is TRBV7-9, the J call TRBJ2-7; D unresolved. The CDR3 extends over 13 amino acids. Trimming removed 5 bases at V and 3 bases at J, with 11 bases between. Germline-derived CDR1 and CDR2 are SEHNR and FQNEAQ (reference sequence). Complete variable domain (other parts from reference TRBV7-9 and TRBJ2-7): DTGVSQNPRHKITKRGQNVTFRCDPISEHNRLYWYRQTLGQGPEFLTYFQNEAQLEKSRLLSDRFSAERPKGSFSTLEIQRTEQGDSAMYLCASSPRLVYEQYFGPGTRLTVT.

This clonotype was detected a few times. The chain couples TRBV11-1 to TRBJ2-5, with D possibly TRBD2 on 6 matching bases. Trimming removed 5 bases at V and 5 bases at J, with 15 bases between. Germline V gene lookup returns CDR1 SGHAT and CDR2 FQDESV (reference sequence). This CDR3 comprises 14 residues. The chain's CDR3 is CASSPRLVRETQYF. CDR3 bases: TGTGCCAGCAGCCCCCGACTAGTCCGGGAGACCCAGTACTTC. The full variable domain, completed using reference TRBV11-1 and TRBJ2-5, is EAEVAQSPRYKITEKSQAVAFWCDPISGHATLYWYRQILGQGPELLVQFQDESVVDDSQLPKDRFSAERLKGVDSTLKIQPAELGDSAMYLCASSPRLVRETQYFGPGTRLLVL.

This clonotype was seen a handful of times. The chain combines TRBV5-1 with TRBJ1-2, with unresolved D. V was clipped by 4 bases and J by 7 bases, with 20 bases between them. Germline V lookup: CDR1 SGHRS, CDR2 YFSETQ. CDR3 length: 15 amino acids. This CDR3 reads CASSPVLDAVGGYTF. CDR3 nucleotides: TGCGCCAGCAGCCCAGTACTAGACGCAGTTGGTGGCTACACCTTC. Based on the CDR3 plus reference TRBV5-1 and TRBJ1-2, the full variable domain is KAGVTQTPRYLIKTRGQQVTLSCSPISGHRSVSWYQQTPGQGLQFLFEYFSETQRNKGNFPGRFSGRQFSNSRSEMNVSTLELGDSALYLCASSPVLDAVGGYTFGSGTRLTVV.

This clonotype was counted ten times or more. This chain links TRBV5-6 with TRBJ1-1; D might be TRBD1 (6 bases). There are 15 residues in the CDR3. CDR1 SGHDT and CDR2 YYEEEE come from the germline V gene. The V end was cut by 0 bases, the J end by 5 bases, with 14 bases between. The CDR3 loop reads CASSLDPGALTEAFF. DNA of the CDR3: TGTGCCAGCAGCTTGGATCCAGGGGCGTTGACTGAAGCTTTCTTT. The full variable domain, its missing parts supplied by reference TRBV5-6 and TRBJ1-1, is DAGVTQSPTHLIKTRGQQVTLRCSPKSGHDTVSWYQQALGQGPQFIFQYYEEEERQRGNFPDRFSGHQFPNYSSELNVNALLLGDSALYLCASSLDPGALTEAFFGQGTRLTVV.

This clonotype was recorded only once. This may stem from a read error, because a much larger clone lies one nucleotide away. V gene TRBV12-3 or TRBV12-4 combines with J gene TRBJ2-2, with 10 bases identical to TRBD2. Losses at the gene ends were 8 bases for V and 5 bases for J; bases not matched to a gene: 14. CDR3 length: 17 residues. CDR3 sequence: CASGPTSGRGDTGELFF. In DNA form, the CDR3 reads TGTGCCAGCGGTCCGACGAGCGGGAGGGGTGATACCGGGGAGCTGTTTTTT.

Details on this clonotype: A much bigger clone sits one base away, suggesting this may be a read error. The gene calls are TRBV12-3 or TRBV12-4 and TRBJ2-3; TRBD2 is a possible D gene (6 bases). CDR3 length: 16 amino acids. The germline V and J ends were trimmed by 3 bases and 1 base, with 14 bases remaining between them. CDR3 amino acids: CASSLGPAGRTDTQYF. The CDR3 DNA reads TGTGCCAGCAGTTTGGGACCAGCGGGTCGCACAGATACGCAGTATTTT.

This clonotype was found many times. The chain is built from TRBV9 and TRBJ2-5; D tentatively reads TRBD1 or TRBD2 (5 bases each). V was clipped by 3 bases and J by 4 bases, with 13 bases between them. CDR1 and CDR2 from the germline V gene are SGDLS and YYNGEE. The CDR3 is 14 amino acids. The CDR3 spells CASSAQRDGETQYF. CDR3 DNA sequence: TGTGCCAGCAGCGCGCAACGGGACGGAGAGACCCAGTACTTC.

This clonotype was counted only a few times. This chain's CDR3 is CASSLDRDRGYTF. DNA for the CDR3: TGTGCCAGTAGCCTTGACAGGGACAGAGGCTACACCTTC. This chain uses TRBV19 with TRBJ1-2, with TRBD1 matching over 7 bases. There are 13 residues in the CDR3. The trim removed 6 bases at V and 8 bases at J, leaving 9 bases unmatched. Per the germline V gene, CDR1 is LNHDA and CDR2 is SQIVND (reference sequence).

In this sample, this clonotype turned up a few times. The rearrangement joins TRBV9 to TRBJ1-1, with 7 bases that match TRBD1. Germline V gives CDR1 SGDLS, CDR2 YYNGEE. This CDR3 contains 14 residues. The ends lost 3 bases at V and 4 bases at J; junction bases unmatched: 6. The CDR3 nucleotides are TGTGCCAGCAGCGAAGGGGGCAGCGGCACTGAAGCTTTCTTT. Translated, it gives CASSEGGSGTEAFF.

This clonotype was counted many times. The chain uses TRBV7-9 and TRBJ2-2; tentatively, D is TRBD2 (5 bases). The CDR3 has 14 residues. The germline CDR1 and CDR2 sequences are SEHNR and FQNEAQ (reference sequence). Trimming shortened V by 3 bases and J by 1 base, and 6 bases separated the two germline ends. The CDR3 bases are TGTGCCAGCAGCTTCCGGGAGAACACCGGGGAGCTGTTTTTT. This sequence encodes CASSFRENTGELFF.

This clonotype was seen a handful of times. The gene calls are TRBV5-5 and TRBJ1-2; the match to TRBD1 covers 7 bases. Germline assignment: CDR1 SGHKS and CDR2 YYEKEE (reference sequence). V lost 7 bases, J lost 2 bases, and 5 bases stayed unmatched. The CDR3 totals 13 residues. CDR3 loop: CASLGGQNYGYTF. CDR3 coding DNA: TGTGCCAGCTTGGGGGGACAGAACTATGGCTACACCTTC. Filled out from reference TRBV5-5 and TRBJ1-2, the complete variable domain reads DAGVTQSPTHLIKTRGQQVTLRCSPISGHKSVSWYQQVLGQGPQFIFQYYEKEERGRGNFPDRFSARQFPNYSSELNVNALLLGDSALYLCASLGGQNYGYTFGSGTRLTVV.

Ten or more counts support this clonotype. This chain uses TRBV2 with TRBJ2-1; no clear D. CDR1 and CDR2 from the germline V gene are SNHLY and FYNNEI. This CDR3 is built from 13 residues. V was shortened by 1 base and J by 4 bases, with 5 bases between the two germline ends. CDR3 in DNA: TGTGCCAGCAGTGAAGAGGTGTACAATGAGCAGTTCTTC. This sequence encodes CASSEEVYNEQFF.

This clonotype was observed at least ten times. The chain has TRBV30 and TRBJ2-7; perhaps TRBD1 as D (6 bases). CDR1 and CDR2 from the germline V gene are GTSNPN and SVGIG (reference sequence). CDR3 size: 13 residues. Trimming left V 0 bases short and J 2 bases short, with 8 bases between. The DNA for the CDR3 is TGTGCCTGGAGTGTAGGACAGACCTACGAGCAGTACTTC. It encodes CAWSVGQTYEQYF. The full variable domain, completed using reference TRBV30 and TRBJ2-7, is SQTIHQWPATLVQPVGSPLSLECTVEGTSNPNLYWYRQAAGRGLQLLFYSVGIGQISSEVPQNLSASRPQDRQFILSSKKLLLSDSGFYLCAWSVGQTYEQYFGPGTRLTVT.

This clonotype was seen many times. The CDR3 is CASSLTGTQETQYF. DNA for the CDR3: TGTGCCAGCAGCCTGACCGGGACCCAAGAGACCCAGTACTTC. This chain joins TRBV5-6 and TRBJ2-5; D may be TRBD1 or TRBD2 (5 bases each). The germline CDR1 and CDR2 sequences are SGHDT and YYEEEE. The CDR3 is 14 residues long. The V end was cut by 4 bases, the J end by 1 base, with 11 bases between. Based on the CDR3 plus reference TRBV5-6 and TRBJ2-5, the full variable domain is DAGVTQSPTHLIKTRGQQVTLRCSPKSGHDTVSWYQQALGQGPQFIFQYYEEEERQRGNFPDRFSGHQFPNYSSELNVNALLLGDSALYLCASSLTGTQETQYFGPGTRLLVL.

This clonotype occurred many times. This chain's CDR3 is CASSSGPDDGLAGYLETQYF. As DNA, the CDR3 is TGTGCCAGCAGTTCCGGGCCCGACGACGGACTAGCGGGATACCTAGAGACCCAGTACTTC. V usage is TRBV27 and J usage is TRBJ2-5, with 12 nucleotides matching TRBD2. This CDR3 has 20 amino acids. CDR1 MNHEY and CDR2 SMNVEV come from the germline V gene (reference sequence). Unmatched junction bases numbered 19, after V lost 4 bases and J lost 4 bases.

CDR3 in amino acids: CASSLADNTEAFF. The CDR3 DNA follows: TGTGCCAGCAGCTTGGCGGATAACACTGAAGCTTTCTTT. The rearrangement uses TRBV5-4 and TRBJ1-1; D ambiguous. Germline V CDR1 and CDR2: SGHNT, YYREEE (reference sequence). The CDR3 length is 13 residues. V was cut by 0 bases and J by 2 bases, with 5 bases left in between.

This clonotype came up many times. The V and J genes are TRBV20-1 and TRBJ2-7, with TRBD2 matching 10 bases. This CDR3 is 15 amino acids long. Per the germline V gene, CDR1 is DFQATT and CDR2 is SNEGSKA (reference sequence). The ends lost 0 bases at V and 1 base at J; junction bases unmatched: 3. This CDR3 is CSAREPGLASYEQYF. DNA of the CDR3: TGCAGTGCTAGAGAACCGGGACTAGCGTCCTACGAGCAGTACTTC.